These T cell receptor beta chains were read from a single sample in a study of cytomegalovirus exposure and HLA in healthy donors. The data were produced by immunoSEQ multiplex PCR, yet TCRdb's version contains in-frame clones alone and is incomplete. The profile shows 60,000 to 75,000 clones, 85% of them singletons. The material sequenced was PBMCs. All receptors derive from a female donor in good health and CMV-seronegative. The CDR3 runs from the conserved cysteine through the conserved F or W. A D gene is named only where the DNA matches it firmly. Size is omitted from some rows. Given values are once, few, many or a class for expanded clones.

V gene	J gene	CDR3 length	D gene	clone size	CDR3 protein	CDR3 DNA
TRBV5-1	TRBJ1-4	17	TRBD1	NA	CASSQGGTGGPNEKLFF	TGCGCCAGCAGCCAAGGAGGGACAGGGGGGCCAAATGAAAAACTGTTTTTT
TRBV27	TRBJ2-7	16	TRBD1	NA	CASSFARDRPSYEQYF	TGTGCCAGCAGTTTCGCGCGGGACAGGCCCTCCTACGAGCAGTACTTC
TRBV6-1	TRBJ1-2	15	NA	NA	CASSATRQTWYGYTF	TGTGCCAGCAGTGCGACTCGACAGACCTGGTATGGCTACACCTTC
TRBV2	TRBJ2-3	15	TRBD2	NA	CASSESGLGWHTQYF	TGTGCCAGCAGTGAATCGGGACTAGGATGGCACACGCAGTATTTT
TRBV7-9	TRBJ2-1	16	NA	NA	CASSIARGVGLDEQFF	TGTGCCAGCAGTATAGCTCGGGGTGTAGGCCTCGATGAGCAGTTCTTC
TRBV19	TRBJ2-7	13	TRBD2	NA	CASSASGDYEQYF	TGTGCCAGTAGTGCTAGCGGTGACTACGAGCAGTACTTC
TRBV10-3	TRBJ1-1	14	TRBD1	few	CAISPDRENTEAFF	TGTGCCATCAGCCCCGACAGGGAGAACACTGAAGCTTTCTTT
TRBV15	TRBJ2-7	16	TRBD1	NA	CATSRDRRGSGVDQYF	TGTGCCACCAGCAGAGATCGCAGGGGGTCAGGTGTGGATCAGTACTTC
TRBV19	TRBJ2-1	15	TRBD2	NA	CASSPTSDTRDEQFF	TGTGCCAGTAGCCCAACTAGCGACACAAGGGATGAGCAGTTCTTC
TRBV4-2	TRBJ2-3	14	TRBD2	NA	CASSPGLAGVTQYF	TGTGCCAGCAGCCCCGGACTAGCGGGAGTTACGCAGTATTTT
TRBV7-9	TRBJ2-3	17	TRBD2	once	CASSLYQAGASTDTQYF	TGTGCCAGCAGCTTATATCAAGCGGGGGCTAGCACAGATACGCAGTATTTT
TRBV15	TRBJ2-7	16	TRBD2	NA	CATSRTTSGSSYEQYF	TGTGCCACCAGCAGAACGACTAGCGGGAGCTCCTACGAGCAGTACTTC
TRBV7-7	TRBJ2-7	13	NA	NA	CASSLGRAYEQYF	TGTGCTAGCAGCTTAGGACGGGCCTACGAGCAGTACTTC
TRBV2	TRBJ1-5	16	NA	NA	CAGSESGAAGNQPQHF	TGTGCCGGCAGTGAATCGGGAGCAGCGGGGAATCAGCCCCAGCATTTT
TRBV6-5	TRBJ2-3	15	NA	once	CASSSAHLTVDTQYF	TGTGCCAGCAGTTCCGCCCACCTGACAGTAGATACGCAGTATTTT
TRBV29-1	TRBJ2-1	11	TRBD1	few	CSVGQVNEQFF	TGCAGCGTGGGACAGGTCAATGAGCAGTTCTTC
TRBV19	TRBJ1-2	14	NA	NA	CASSWGGADYGYTF	TGTGCCAGTAGTTGGGGAGGAGCGGACTATGGCTACACCTTC
TRBV21-1	TRBJ1-5	15	NA	NA	CASSIGSGSNQPQHF	TGTGCCAGCAGCATCGGGTCCGGGAGCAATCAGCCCCAGCATTTT
TRBV18	TRBJ2-3	18	NA	once	CASSSRLEIAPSTDTQYF	TGTGCCAGCTCATCTCGACTGGAGATCGCACCTAGCACAGATACGCAGTATTTT
TRBV7-9	TRBJ2-2	15	NA	NA	CASSLVASRNGELFF	TGTGCCAGCAGCTTAGTAGCTAGCCGAAACGGGGAGCTGTTTTTT